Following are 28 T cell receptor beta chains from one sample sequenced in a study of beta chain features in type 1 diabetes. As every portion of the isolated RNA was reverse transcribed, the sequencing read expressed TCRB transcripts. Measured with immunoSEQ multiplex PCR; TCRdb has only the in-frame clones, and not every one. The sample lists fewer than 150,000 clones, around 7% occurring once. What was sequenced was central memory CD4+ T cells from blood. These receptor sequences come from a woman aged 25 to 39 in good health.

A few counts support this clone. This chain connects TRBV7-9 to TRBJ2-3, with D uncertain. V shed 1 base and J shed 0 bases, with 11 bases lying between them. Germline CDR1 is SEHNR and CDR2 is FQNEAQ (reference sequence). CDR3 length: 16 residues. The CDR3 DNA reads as TGTGCCAGCAGCTTAGTACTATCCTATAGCACAGATACGCAGTATTTT. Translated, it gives CASSLVLSYSTDTQYF.

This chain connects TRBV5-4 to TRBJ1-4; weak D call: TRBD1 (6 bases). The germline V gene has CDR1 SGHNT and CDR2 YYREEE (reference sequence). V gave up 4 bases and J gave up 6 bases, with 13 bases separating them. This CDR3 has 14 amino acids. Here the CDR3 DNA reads TGTGCCAGCAGCGTGGGGGCGTCGGATGAAAAACTGTTTTTT. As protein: CASSVGASDEKLFF.

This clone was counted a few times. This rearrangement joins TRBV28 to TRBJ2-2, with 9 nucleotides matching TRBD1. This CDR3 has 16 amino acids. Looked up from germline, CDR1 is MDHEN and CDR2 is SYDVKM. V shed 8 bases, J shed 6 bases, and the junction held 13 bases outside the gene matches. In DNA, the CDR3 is TGTGCCAGCGGGCAGATAGGACAGGGGAATCCCGGGGAGCTGTTTTTT. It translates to CASGQIGQGNPGELFF.

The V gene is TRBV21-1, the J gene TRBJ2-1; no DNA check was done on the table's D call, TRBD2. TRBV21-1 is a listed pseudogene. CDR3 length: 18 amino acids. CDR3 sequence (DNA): TGTGCCAGCAGCAAAGCACTAGCGGGACGCTGCTCCTACAATGAGCAGTTCTTC. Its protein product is CASSKALAGRCSYNEQFF.

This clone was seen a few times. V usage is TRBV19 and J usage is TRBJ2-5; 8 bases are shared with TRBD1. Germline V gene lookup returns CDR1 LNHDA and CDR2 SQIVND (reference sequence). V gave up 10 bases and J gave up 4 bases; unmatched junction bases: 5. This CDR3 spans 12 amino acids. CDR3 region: CATSGGRETQYF. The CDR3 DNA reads TGTGCCACCTCAGGGGGCAGAGAGACCCAGTACTTC.

CDR3 sequence: CASSVRGTAGANVLTF. The CDR3, as DNA: TGTGCCAGCAGCGTCCGGGGTACTGCCGGGGCCAACGTCCTGACTTTC. The chain carries TRBV9 and TRBJ2-6; the D gene is possibly TRBD2 (5 bases). CDR3 length equals 16 residues. Germline assignment: CDR1 SGDLS and CDR2 YYNGEE. Trimming took off 2 bases at V and 4 bases at J, with 13 bases between the two ends. The entire variable domain, with the rest obtained from reference TRBV9 and TRBJ2-6, is as follows: DSGVTQTPKHLITATGQRVTLRCSPRSGDLSVYWYQQSLDQGLQFLIQYYNGEERAKGNILERFSAQQFPDLHSELNLSSLELGDSALYFCASSVRGTAGANVLTFGAGSRLTVL.

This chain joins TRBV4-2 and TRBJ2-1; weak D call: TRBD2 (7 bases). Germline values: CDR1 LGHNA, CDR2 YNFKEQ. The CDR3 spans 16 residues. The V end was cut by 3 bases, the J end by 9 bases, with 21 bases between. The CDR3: CASSHGGQGRSGEQFF. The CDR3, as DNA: TGTGCCAGCAGCCACGGGGGGCAGGGGCGGTCGGGTGAGCAGTTCTTC.

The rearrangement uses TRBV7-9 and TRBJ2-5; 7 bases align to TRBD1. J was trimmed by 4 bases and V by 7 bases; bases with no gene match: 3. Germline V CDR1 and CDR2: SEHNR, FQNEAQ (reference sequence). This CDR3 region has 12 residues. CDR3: CASKGAGETQYF. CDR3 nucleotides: TGTGCCAGCAAGGGGGCCGGAGAGACCCAGTACTTC.

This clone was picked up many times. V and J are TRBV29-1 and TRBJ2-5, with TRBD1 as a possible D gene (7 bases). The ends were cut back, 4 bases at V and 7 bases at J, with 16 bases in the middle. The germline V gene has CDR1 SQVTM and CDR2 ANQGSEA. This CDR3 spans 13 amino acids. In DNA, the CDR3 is TGCAGCGTTGGACAGGGCGGGGCGGGGACCCAGTACTTC. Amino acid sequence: CSVGQGGAGTQYF.

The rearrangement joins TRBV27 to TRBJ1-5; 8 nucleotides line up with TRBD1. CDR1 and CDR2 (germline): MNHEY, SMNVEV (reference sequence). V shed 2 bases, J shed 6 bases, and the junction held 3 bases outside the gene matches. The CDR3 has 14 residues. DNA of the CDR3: TGTGCCAGCAGTTTAAACAGGGGGGGTCAGCCCCAGCATTTT. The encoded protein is CASSLNRGGQPQHF.

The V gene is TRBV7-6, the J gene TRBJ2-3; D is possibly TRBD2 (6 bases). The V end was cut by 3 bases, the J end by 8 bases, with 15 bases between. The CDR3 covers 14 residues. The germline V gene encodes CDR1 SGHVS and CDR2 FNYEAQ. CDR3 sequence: CASSFLSGGGTQYF. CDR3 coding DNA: TGTGCCAGCAGCTTTCTTAGCGGCGGAGGTACGCAGTATTTT. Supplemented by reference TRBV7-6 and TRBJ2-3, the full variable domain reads GAGVSQSPRYKVTKRGQDVALRCDPISGHVSLYWYRQALGQGPEFLTYFNYEAQQDKSGLPNDRFSAERPEGSISTLTIQRTEQRDSAMYRCASSFLSGGGTQYFGPGTRLTVL.

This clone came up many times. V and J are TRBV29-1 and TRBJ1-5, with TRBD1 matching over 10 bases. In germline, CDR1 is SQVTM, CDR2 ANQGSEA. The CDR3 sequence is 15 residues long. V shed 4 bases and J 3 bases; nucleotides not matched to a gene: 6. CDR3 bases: TGCAGCGTTGGAGTGACAGGGGGCCCCAATCAGCCCCAGCATTTT. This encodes CSVGVTGGPNQPQHF.

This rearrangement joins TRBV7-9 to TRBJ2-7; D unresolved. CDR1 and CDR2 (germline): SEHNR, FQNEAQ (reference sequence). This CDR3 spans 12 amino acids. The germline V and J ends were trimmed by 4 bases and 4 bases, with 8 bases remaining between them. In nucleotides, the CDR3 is TGTGCCAGCAGCTCGCCGGGTTACGAGCAGTACTTC. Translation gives CASSSPGYEQYF.

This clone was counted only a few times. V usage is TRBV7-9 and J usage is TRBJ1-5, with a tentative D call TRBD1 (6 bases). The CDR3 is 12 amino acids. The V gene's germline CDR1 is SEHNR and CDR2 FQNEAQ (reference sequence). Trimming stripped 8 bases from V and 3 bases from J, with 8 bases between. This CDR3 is CASGQYNQPQHF. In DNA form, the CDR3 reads TGTGCCAGCGGACAGTACAATCAGCCCCAGCATTTT.

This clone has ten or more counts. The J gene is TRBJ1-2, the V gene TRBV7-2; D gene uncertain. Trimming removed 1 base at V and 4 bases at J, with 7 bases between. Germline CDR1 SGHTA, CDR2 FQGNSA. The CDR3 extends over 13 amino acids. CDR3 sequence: CASSLEYTYGYTF. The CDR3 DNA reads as TGTGCCAGCAGCTTAGAGTACACCTATGGCTACACCTTC.

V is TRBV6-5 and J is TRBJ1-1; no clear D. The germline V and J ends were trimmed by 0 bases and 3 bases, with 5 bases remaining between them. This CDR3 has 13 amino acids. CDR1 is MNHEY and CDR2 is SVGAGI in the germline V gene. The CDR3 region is CASSYSEDTEAFF. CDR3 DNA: TGTGCCAGCAGTTACTCCGAGGACACTGAAGCTTTCTTT.

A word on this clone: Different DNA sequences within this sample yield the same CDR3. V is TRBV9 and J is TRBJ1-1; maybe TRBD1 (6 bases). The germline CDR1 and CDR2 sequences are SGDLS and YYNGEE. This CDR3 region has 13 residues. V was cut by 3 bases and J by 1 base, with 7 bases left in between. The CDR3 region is CASSGTANTEAFF. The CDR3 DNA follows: TGTGCCAGCAGCGGGACAGCGAACACTGAAGCTTTCTTT.

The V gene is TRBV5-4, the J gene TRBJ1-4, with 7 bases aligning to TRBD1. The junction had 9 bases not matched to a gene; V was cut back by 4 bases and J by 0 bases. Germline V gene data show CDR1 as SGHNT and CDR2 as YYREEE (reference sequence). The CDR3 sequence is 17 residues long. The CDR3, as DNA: TGTGCCAGCAGCGGTCTCGGGACAGATGCAACTAATGAAAAACTGTTTTTT. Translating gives CASSGLGTDATNEKLFF.

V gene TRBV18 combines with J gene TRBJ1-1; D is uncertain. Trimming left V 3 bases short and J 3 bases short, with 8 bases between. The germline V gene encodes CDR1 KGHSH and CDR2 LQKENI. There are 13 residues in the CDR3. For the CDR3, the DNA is TGTGCCAGCTCACCGAATTCGGACACTGAAGCTTTCTTT. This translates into CASSPNSDTEAFF.

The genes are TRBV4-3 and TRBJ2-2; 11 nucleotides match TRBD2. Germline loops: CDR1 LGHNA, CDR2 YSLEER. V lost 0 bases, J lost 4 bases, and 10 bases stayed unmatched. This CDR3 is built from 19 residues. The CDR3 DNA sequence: TGCGCCAGCAGCCAAGATCGAAGCGGGACTAGCGGTTCCACCGGGGAGCTGTTTTTT. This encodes CASSQDRSGTSGSTGELFF.

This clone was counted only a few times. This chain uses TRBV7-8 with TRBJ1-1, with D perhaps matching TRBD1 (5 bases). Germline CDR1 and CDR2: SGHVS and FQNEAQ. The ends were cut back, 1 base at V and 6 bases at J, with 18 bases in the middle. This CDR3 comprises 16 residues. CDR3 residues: CASSLVGARVRSEAFF. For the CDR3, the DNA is TGTGCCAGCAGCTTAGTAGGGGCTCGAGTCAGGTCTGAAGCTTTCTTT.

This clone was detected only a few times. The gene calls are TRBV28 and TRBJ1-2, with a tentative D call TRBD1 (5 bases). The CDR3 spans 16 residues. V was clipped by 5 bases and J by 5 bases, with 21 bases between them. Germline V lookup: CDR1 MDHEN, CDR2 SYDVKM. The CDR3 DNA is TGTGCCAGCAGTCTCGACGGAGGGGTTTCGGGGTATGGCTACACCTTC. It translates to CASSLDGGVSGYGYTF.

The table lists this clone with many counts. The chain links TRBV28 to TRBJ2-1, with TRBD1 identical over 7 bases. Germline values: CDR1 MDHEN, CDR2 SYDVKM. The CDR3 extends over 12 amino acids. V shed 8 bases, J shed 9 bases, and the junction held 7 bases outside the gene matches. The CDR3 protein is CASEGQSGEQFF. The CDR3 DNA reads TGTGCCAGCGAGGGACAGTCCGGTGAGCAGTTCTTC.

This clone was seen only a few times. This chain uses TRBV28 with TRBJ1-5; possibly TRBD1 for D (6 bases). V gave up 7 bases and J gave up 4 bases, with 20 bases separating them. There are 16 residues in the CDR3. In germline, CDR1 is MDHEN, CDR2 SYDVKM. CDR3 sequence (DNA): TGTGCCAGCAATGGTCTGGGGGCTTTGGGAAATCAGCCCCAGCATTTT. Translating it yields CASNGLGALGNQPQHF.

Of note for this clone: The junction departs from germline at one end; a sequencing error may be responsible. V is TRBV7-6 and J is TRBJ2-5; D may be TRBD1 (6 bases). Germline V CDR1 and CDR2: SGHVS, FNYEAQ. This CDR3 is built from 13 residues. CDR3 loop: CASSSRGFGTQYF. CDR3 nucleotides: TGTGCTAGCAGCTCCAGGGGATTCGGGACCCAGTACTTC.

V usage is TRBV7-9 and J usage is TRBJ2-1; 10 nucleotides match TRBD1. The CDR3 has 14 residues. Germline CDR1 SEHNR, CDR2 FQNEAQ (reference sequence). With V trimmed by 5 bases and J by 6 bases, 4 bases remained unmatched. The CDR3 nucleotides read TGTGCCAGCAGCCCCGGGACAGGGGTCAATGAGCAGTTCTTC. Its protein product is CASSPGTGVNEQFF.

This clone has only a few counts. CDR3 region: CASSWKTGTGENEQFF. The DNA of the CDR3 is TGCGCCAGCAGCTGGAAAACCGGGACTGGGGAGAATGAGCAGTTCTTC. V usage is TRBV5-1 and J usage is TRBJ2-1, with a possible D match to TRBD2 (6 bases). V was pared by 3 bases and J by 7 bases, with 20 bases between. Germline V gives CDR1 SGHRS, CDR2 YFSETQ. CDR3 length: 16 residues.

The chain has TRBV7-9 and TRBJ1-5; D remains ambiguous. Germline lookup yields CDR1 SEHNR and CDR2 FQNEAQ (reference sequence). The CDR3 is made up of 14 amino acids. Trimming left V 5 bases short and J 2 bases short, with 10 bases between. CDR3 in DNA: TGTGCCAGCAGCCTCAATTCAGGCAATCAGCCCCAGCATTTT. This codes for CASSLNSGNQPQHF.